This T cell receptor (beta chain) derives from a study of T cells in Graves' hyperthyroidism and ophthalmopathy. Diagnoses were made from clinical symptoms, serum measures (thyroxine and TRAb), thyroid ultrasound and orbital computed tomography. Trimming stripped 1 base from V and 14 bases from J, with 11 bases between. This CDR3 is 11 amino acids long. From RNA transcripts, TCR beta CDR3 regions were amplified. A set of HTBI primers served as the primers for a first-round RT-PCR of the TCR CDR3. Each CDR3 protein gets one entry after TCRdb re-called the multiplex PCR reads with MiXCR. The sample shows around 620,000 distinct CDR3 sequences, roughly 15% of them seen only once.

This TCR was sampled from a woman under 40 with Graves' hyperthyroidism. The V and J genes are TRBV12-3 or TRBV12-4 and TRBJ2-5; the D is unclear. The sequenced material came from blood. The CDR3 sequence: CASSLGQALYF. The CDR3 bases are TGTGCCAGCAGTTTAGGGCAGGCCCTCTACTTC.